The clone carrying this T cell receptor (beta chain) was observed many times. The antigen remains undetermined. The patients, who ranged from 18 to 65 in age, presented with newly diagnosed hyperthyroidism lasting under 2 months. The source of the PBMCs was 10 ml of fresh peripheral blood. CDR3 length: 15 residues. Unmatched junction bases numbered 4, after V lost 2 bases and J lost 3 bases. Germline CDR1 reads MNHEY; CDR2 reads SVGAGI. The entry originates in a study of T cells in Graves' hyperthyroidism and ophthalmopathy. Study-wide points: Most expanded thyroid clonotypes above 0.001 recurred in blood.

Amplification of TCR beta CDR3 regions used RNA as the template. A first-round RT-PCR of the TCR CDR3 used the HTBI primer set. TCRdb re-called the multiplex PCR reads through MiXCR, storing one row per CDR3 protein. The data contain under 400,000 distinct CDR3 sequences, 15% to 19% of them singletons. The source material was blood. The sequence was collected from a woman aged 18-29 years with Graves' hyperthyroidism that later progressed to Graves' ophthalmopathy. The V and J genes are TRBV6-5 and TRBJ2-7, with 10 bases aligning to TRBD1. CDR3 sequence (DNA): TGTGCCAGCAGTTACCGGGACAGGGGAGGCTACGAGCAGTACTTC. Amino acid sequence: CASSYRDRGGYEQYF.